This record concerns one T cell receptor (beta chain) sequence. Its antigen is unidentified. This specimen belongs to a study of cytomegalovirus exposure and HLA in healthy donors. The CDR3 spans 15 residues. Losses at the gene ends were 4 bases for V and 7 bases for J; bases not matched to a gene: 10. The germline gives CDR1 SGHRS, CDR2 YFSETQ. General study points: The productive fraction for most TCR beta V segments was about 90% or about 30% in an earlier analysis. Most TCR sequences were uncommon, yet certain public TCRs appeared in many donors. Clonal expansion, a later analysis showed, was greater in HLA-associated TCR beta chains than in equally common others. Common viral pathogens seemed to be connected with several of the most significant clusters, according to a later analysis.

The PCR made use of 60 Vbeta and 13 Jbeta primers. Generated by immunoSEQ multiplex PCR, the TCRdb table keeps only in-frame clones and is missing some. Of roughly 69,000 clones listed, approximately 70% are singletons. Sequenced: PBMCs. The gene calls are TRBV5-1 and TRBJ1-4; 7 bases line up with TRBD1. The receptor comes from a man between 45 and 60 years old in good health and CMV-seronegative. In DNA form, the CDR3 reads TGCGCCAGCAGCCCAACAGGGGACACCGGTGAAAAACTGTTTTTT. Translation: CASSPTGDTGEKLFF.